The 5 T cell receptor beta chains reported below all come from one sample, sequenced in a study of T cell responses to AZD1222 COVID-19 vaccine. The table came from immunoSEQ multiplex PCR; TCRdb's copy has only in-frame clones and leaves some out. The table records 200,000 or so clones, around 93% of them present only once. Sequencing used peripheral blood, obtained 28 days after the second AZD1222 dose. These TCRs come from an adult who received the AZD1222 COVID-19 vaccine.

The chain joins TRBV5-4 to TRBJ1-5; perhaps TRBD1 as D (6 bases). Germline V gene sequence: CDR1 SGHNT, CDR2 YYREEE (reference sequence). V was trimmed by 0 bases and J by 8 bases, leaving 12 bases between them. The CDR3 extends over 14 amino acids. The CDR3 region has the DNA TGTGCCAGCAGCTTGGATCGGGGGCGAGAGCCCCAGCATTTT. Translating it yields CASSLDRGREPQHF.

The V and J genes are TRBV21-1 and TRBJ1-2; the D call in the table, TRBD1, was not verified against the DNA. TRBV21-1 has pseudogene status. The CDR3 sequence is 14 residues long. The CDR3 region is CASSKEDRGHGYTF. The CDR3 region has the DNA TGTGCCAGCAGCAAAGAGGACAGGGGGCATGGCTACACCTTC.

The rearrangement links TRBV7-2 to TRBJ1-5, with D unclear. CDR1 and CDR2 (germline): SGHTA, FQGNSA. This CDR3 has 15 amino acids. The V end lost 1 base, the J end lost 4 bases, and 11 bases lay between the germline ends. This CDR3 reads CASSLGGLGNQPQHF. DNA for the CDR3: TGTGCCAGCAGCTTAGGAGGGTTGGGAAATCAGCCCCAGCATTTT.

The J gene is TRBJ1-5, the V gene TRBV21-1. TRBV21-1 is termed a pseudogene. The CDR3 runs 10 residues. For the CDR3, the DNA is TGTGCCAGCTGTAGACAGCCCCAGCATTTT. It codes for CASCRQPQHF.

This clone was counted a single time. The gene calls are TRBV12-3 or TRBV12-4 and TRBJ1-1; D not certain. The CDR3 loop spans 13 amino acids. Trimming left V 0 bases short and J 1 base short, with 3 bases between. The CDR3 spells CASSLATNTEAFF. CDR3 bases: TGTGCCAGCAGTTTAGCCACGAACACTGAAGCTTTCTTT.